Below are 26 T cell receptor beta chains sequenced from a single sample in a study of blood T cells in healthy people across ages (dated by TCRdb to the mid-2010s). Library method: 5' RACE. Sequenced on an Illumina HiSeq 2500. The second PCR ran for roughly 6 to 11 cycles and used a J-beta primer mix along with a sample-barcoded 5' primer. The public reads were reanalyzed by TCRdb: fastp trimming at Q25, MiXCR alignment, in-frame beta chains only. A single entry per CDR3 protein holds the most common genes and DNA from its merged rows. Present in this sample are about 830,000 distinct CDR3 sequences, less than 80% of which were seen just once. The ten largest clones capture around 30% of the sample. The sequencing input was blood. These receptors were taken from a young man in good health.

This chain uses TRBV5-1 with TRBJ1-1, with D unresolved. Per the germline V gene, CDR1 is SGHRS and CDR2 is YFSETQ. Trimming took off 4 bases at V and 6 bases at J, with 10 bases between the two ends. The CDR3 is 12 residues long. CDR3: CASSPSGPEAFF. For the CDR3, the DNA is TGCGCCAGCAGCCCATCCGGTCCTGAAGCTTTCTTT.

The gene calls are TRBV29-1 and TRBJ1-2, with 11 positions matching TRBD1. The junction had 3 bases not matched to a gene; V was cut back by 6 bases and J by 6 bases. There are 12 residues in the CDR3. Germline-derived CDR1 and CDR2 are SQVTM and ANQGSEA. CDR3 region: CSVRTGGHGYTF. CDR3 nucleotide sequence: TGCAGCGTCCGGACAGGGGGCCATGGCTACACCTTC.

The chain carries TRBV20-1 and TRBJ2-6, with 8 bases aligning to TRBD1. The trim removed 3 bases at V and 4 bases at J, leaving 5 bases unmatched. Germline lookup yields CDR1 DFQATT and CDR2 SNEGSKA (reference sequence). The CDR3 is 15 amino acids. The CDR3 sequence is CSARTGEKGANVLTF. CDR3 DNA sequence: TGCAGTGCTAGGACAGGGGAGAAGGGGGCCAACGTCCTGACTTTC.

The chain couples TRBV24-1 to TRBJ2-1; 9 bases fit TRBD2. From germline, CDR1 is KGHDR and CDR2 SFDVKD. V shed 5 bases, J shed 0 bases, and the junction held 1 base outside the gene matches. CDR3 length: 15 amino acids. This CDR3 reads CATSGGGASYNEQFF. CDR3 nucleotide sequence: TGTGCCACCAGTGGCGGGGGGGCCTCCTACAATGAGCAGTTCTTC.

V gene TRBV28 combines with J gene TRBJ2-7; D may match TRBD1 or TRBD2 (5 bases each). Per germline, CDR1 MDHEN and CDR2 SYDVKM. Trimming cost V 6 bases and J 6 bases, with 15 bases left between them. The CDR3 loop spans 13 amino acids. The CDR3: CASRPQGTSEQYF. The CDR3 DNA follows: TGTGCCAGCAGGCCCCAGGGAACTAGCGAGCAGTACTTC.

This chain connects TRBV4-3 to TRBJ2-3; 7 nucleotides align to TRBD1. Trimming at V came to 4 bases and at J to 0 bases, leaving 4 bases not matched to a gene. The CDR3 is 15 amino acids. Germline V gene sequence: CDR1 LGHNA, CDR2 YSLEER. The CDR3 DNA follows: TGCGCCAGCAGCCCACAGGGGCCCAGCACAGATACGCAGTATTTT. Translation gives CASSPQGPSTDTQYF.

A single count supports this clonotype. V and J are TRBV7-3 and TRBJ1-6; D uncertain. V was clipped by 6 bases and J by 7 bases, with 13 bases between them. From germline, CDR1 is SGHTA and CDR2 FQGTGA. CDR3 length: 14 amino acids. The CDR3 region has the DNA TGTGCCAGCAGAGACACGGGTATCAATTCACCCCTCCACTTT. This codes for CASRDTGINSPLHF.

This chain links TRBV7-3 with TRBJ2-1; TRBD1 matches at 8 bases. Per the germline V gene, CDR1 is SGHTA and CDR2 is FQGTGA. Trimming cost V 2 bases and J 5 bases; bases outside gene matches: 5. This CDR3 is 15 amino acids long. This chain's CDR3 is CASSLQQGVNNEQFF. DNA for the CDR3: TGTGCCAGCAGCTTACAACAGGGGGTCAACAATGAGCAGTTCTTC.

CDR3 in amino acids: CASSGLVGGELFF. In DNA form, the CDR3 reads TGTGCCAGCAGTGGACTAGTTGGCGGGGAGCTGTTTTTT. The rearrangement uses TRBV25-1 and TRBJ2-2; D is possibly TRBD2 (6 bases). Deletions cut 4 bases from V and 7 bases from J, with 10 bases between. Germline-derived CDR1 and CDR2 are MGHDK and SYGVNS. This CDR3 has 13 amino acids.

The chain has TRBV20-1 and TRBJ1-2; D is unclear. This CDR3 has 14 residues. The germline V gene has CDR1 DFQATT and CDR2 SNEGSKA (reference sequence). With 2 bases removed from V and 5 bases from J, the gap between germline ends came to 15 bases. CDR3 sequence (DNA): TGCAGTGCTAGACCGCCCTTCCGAAAATATGGCTACACCTTC. Protein product: CSARPPFRKYGYTF.

The chain has TRBV6-5 and TRBJ2-1; D tentatively fits TRBD1 or TRBD2 (5 bases each). V lost 8 bases to trimming and J lost 6 bases, with 8 bases between them. The V gene's germline CDR1 is MNHEY and CDR2 SVGAGI. The length of the CDR3 is 11 residues. CDR3 nucleotide sequence: TGTGCCAGCGAGGGGATCAATGAGCAGTTCTTC. This codes for CASEGINEQFF.

This chain links TRBV6-1 with TRBJ2-7, with a weak D call TRBD1 (6 bases). The CDR3 runs to 16 residues. The V gene lost 2 bases and the J gene lost 2 bases, with 16 bases spanning the gap. Per germline, CDR1 MNHNS and CDR2 SASEGT. The DNA for the CDR3 is TGTGCCAGCAGTGAATCAGTGGGGACACCGACCTACGAGCAGTACTTC. Protein product: CASSESVGTPTYEQYF.

This chain connects TRBV6-5 to TRBJ2-3, with 9 positions matching TRBD2. Germline values: CDR1 MNHEY, CDR2 SVGAGI. The CDR3 runs to 15 residues. J gave up 2 bases and V 5 bases, and 5 bases lay outside the gene matches. As DNA, the CDR3 is TGTGCCAGCAGTAAGAGACTAGCGGCCACAGATACGCAGTATTTT. Amino acid sequence: CASSKRLAATDTQYF.

V gene TRBV12-3 or TRBV12-4 combines with J gene TRBJ2-1; 8 nucleotides agree with TRBD2. Trimming cost V 7 bases and J 8 bases; bases outside gene matches: 7. This CDR3 is built from 13 residues. CDR3 region: CASTRSGGDEQFF. The CDR3 nucleotides read TGTGCCAGCACCCGAAGCGGGGGAGATGAGCAGTTCTTC.

CDR3 in DNA: TGTGCCAGCAGTGACAGTCCCTCCTACGAGCAGTACTTC. Translated, it gives CASSDSPSYEQYF. The rearrangement links TRBV2 to TRBJ2-7; D ambiguous. The V end lost 3 bases, the J end lost 0 bases, and 6 bases lay between the germline ends. The CDR3 totals 13 residues. CDR1 SNHLY and CDR2 FYNNEI come from the germline V gene. Based on the CDR3 plus reference TRBV2 and TRBJ2-7, the full variable domain is EPEVTQTPSHQVTQMGQEVILRCVPISNHLYFYWYRQILGQKVEFLVSFYNNEISEKSEIFDDQFSVERPDGSNFTLKIRSTKLEDSAMYFCASSDSPSYEQYFGPGTRLTVT.

The chain recombines TRBV7-2 with TRBJ2-5; 9 positions agree with TRBD2. V lost 4 bases and J lost 0; bases outside the gene matches: 6. The V gene's germline CDR1 is SGHTA and CDR2 FQGNSA. The CDR3 contains 16 residues. The CDR3 loop reads CASSSLGLANQETQYF. The CDR3 DNA sequence: TGTGCCAGCAGCTCCCTTGGACTAGCGAACCAAGAGACCCAGTACTTC.

The chain links TRBV7-9 to TRBJ1-2, with D maybe TRBD1 (6 bases). The CDR3 contains 14 residues. V was shortened by 3 bases and J by 7 bases, with 15 bases between the two germline ends. From germline, CDR1 is SEHNR and CDR2 FQNEAQ (reference sequence). The CDR3 coding sequence is TGTGCCAGCAGCTTTAATACCGGGGGCTCTGGCTACACCTTC. It is translated as CASSFNTGGSGYTF.

The chain recombines TRBV29-1 with TRBJ1-4; 7 positions agree with TRBD1. Germline CDR1 SQVTM, CDR2 ANQGSEA. The trim removed 5 bases at V and 13 bases at J, leaving 16 bases unmatched. The CDR3 has 14 residues. Here the CDR3 DNA reads TGCAGCGTTACCCCACAGGGGCAAGGGTTGGGACTGTTTTTT. As protein: CSVTPQGQGLGLFF.

V and J are TRBV5-6 and TRBJ1-1, with D possibly matching TRBD1 (5 bases). Trimming removed 1 base at V and 4 bases at J, with 11 bases between. This CDR3 has 14 residues. Germline CDR1 reads SGHDT; CDR2 reads YYEEEE. CDR3 DNA sequence: TGTGCCAGCAGCTTGAGGGGTTTTAGCACTGAAGCTTTCTTT. This encodes CASSLRGFSTEAFF.

The genes are TRBV10-2 and TRBJ2-4; 8 bases align to TRBD2. Unmatched junction bases numbered 9, after V lost 3 bases and J lost 8 bases. Germline CDR1 reads WSHSY; CDR2 reads SAAADI. The CDR3 has 15 amino acids. The CDR3 nucleotides read TGCGCCAGCAGTGAAGCGGGGGCCCCCGAGGACATTCAGTACTTC. The encoded protein is CASSEAGAPEDIQYF.

The chain combines TRBV25-1 with TRBJ2-7; D is uncertain. CDR1 and CDR2 from the germline V gene are MGHDK and SYGVNS. V lost 3 bases, J lost 0 bases, and 6 bases lay in between. This CDR3 contains 13 residues. The CDR3 DNA reads as TGTGCCAGCAGTGACTTCAACTCCTACGAGCAGTACTTC. Protein sequence: CASSDFNSYEQYF.

This clonotype was detected a few times. V and J are TRBV7-9 and TRBJ2-7; TRBD1 agrees at 8 bases. The V gene's germline CDR1 is SEHNR and CDR2 FQNEAQ (reference sequence). The CDR3 is 16 amino acids. After removal of 1 base from V and 4 bases from J, the junction contained 9 bases not matched to a gene. The CDR3 DNA sequence: TGTGCCAGCAGCTTAGGGTCGGACAGGGAAAGGTACGAGCAGTACTTC. Amino acids: CASSLGSDRERYEQYF.

This rearrangement joins TRBV9 to TRBJ2-1; 8 bases fit TRBD1. After removal of 0 bases from V and 2 bases from J, the junction contained 4 bases not matched to a gene. The CDR3 runs 16 residues. The germline CDR1 and CDR2 sequences are SGDLS and YYNGEE. CDR3 DNA: TGTGCCAGCAGCGTAGAGGGACAGGAGGCCTACAATGAGCAGTTCTTC. This sequence encodes CASSVEGQEAYNEQFF.

The chain links TRBV29-1 to TRBJ2-4, with D unresolved. V was pared by 7 bases and J by 13 bases, with 14 bases between. The length of the CDR3 is 10 residues. Germline loops: CDR1 SQVTM, CDR2 ANQGSEA. As DNA, the CDR3 is TGCAGCGACGGGCTGAATGAGCAGTACTTC. As protein: CSDGLNEQYF.

V is TRBV24-1 and J is TRBJ2-3, with D uncertain. CDR3 size: 12 residues. Germline assignment: CDR1 KGHDR and CDR2 SFDVKD. The V end lost 5 bases, the J end lost 6 bases, and 8 bases lay between the germline ends. As DNA, the CDR3 is TGTGCCACCAGTGTCCTCGGGGATACGCAGTATTTT. Translated: CATSVLGDTQYF.

The chain joins TRBV4-2 to TRBJ2-2; 9 nucleotides match TRBD1. The V gene end was trimmed by 4 bases and the J gene end by 0 bases; junction bases not matched to a gene: 6. CDR1 and CDR2 from the germline V gene are LGHNA and YNFKEQ. The CDR3 is made up of 17 amino acids. The CDR3 bases are TGTGCCAGCAGCCCGGGACAGGGATTTTCGAACACCGGGGAGCTGTTTTTT. Translation gives CASSPGQGFSNTGELFF.